These 15 T cell receptor beta chains originate from one sample sequenced in a study of cytomegalovirus exposure and HLA in healthy donors. With 60 Vbeta and 13 Jbeta primers, the PCR was carried out. Using immunoSEQ multiplex PCR, the repertoire was profiled, and TCRdb retains in-frame clones only, with some absent. This table has about 250,000 clones, around 90% appearing once. The sequenced material came from PBMCs. These receptors all come from a girl aged 2 to 10 in good health and CMV-seronegative.

This chain uses TRBV28 with TRBJ1-4, with a tentative D call TRBD1 (5 bases). The CDR3 length is 15 residues. Trimming shortened V by 5 bases and J by 7 bases, and 17 bases separated the two germline ends. Germline V gives CDR1 MDHEN, CDR2 SYDVKM. CDR3 amino acids: CASSLLGGRSEKLFF. CDR3 coding DNA: TGTGCCAGCAGTCTCCTGGGGGGGAGGAGTGAAAAACTGTTTTTT.

The chain couples TRBV5-1 to TRBJ2-7; weak D call: TRBD1 (10 bases). CDR3 length equals 17 residues. Between the trimmed V and J ends, which lost 4 bases and 7 bases, there was a span of 27 bases. CDR1 is SGHRS and CDR2 is YFSETQ in the germline V gene. CDR3 residues: CASSEGTGAGGPGEQYF. The CDR3 DNA reads as TGCGCCAGCAGCGAAGGGACAGGGGCGGGAGGGCCCGGGGAGCAGTACTTC.

The chain uses TRBV7-2 and TRBJ2-7; 10 positions match TRBD2. V lost 3 bases to trimming and J lost 0 bases; unmatched junction nucleotides: 8. Germline V gene sequence: CDR1 SGHTA, CDR2 FQGNSA. The CDR3 extends over 17 amino acids. CDR3 sequence: CASSFLPKREGSYEQYF. The CDR3 region has the DNA TGTGCCAGCAGCTTCCTCCCAAAGCGGGAGGGCTCCTACGAGCAGTACTTC. Looking up the rest from reference TRBV7-2 and TRBJ2-7 gives the full variable domain: GAGVSQSPSNKVTEKGKDVELRCDPISGHTALYWYRQSLGQGLEFLIYFQGNSAPDKSGLPSDRFSAERTGGSVSTLTIQRTQQEDSAVYLCASSFLPKREGSYEQYFGPGTRLTVT.

V and J are TRBV6-5 and TRBJ1-2; 9 bases align to TRBD1. The ends lost 4 bases at V and 8 bases at J; junction bases unmatched: 8. The length of the CDR3 is 14 residues. Germline assignment: CDR1 MNHEY and CDR2 SVGAGI. The CDR3 reads CASSFTGGGEGYTF. The CDR3, as DNA: TGTGCCAGCAGTTTCACAGGGGGCGGCGAAGGCTACACCTTC.

V and J are TRBV7-3 and TRBJ2-3; D perhaps matches TRBD2 (6 bases). There are 14 residues in the CDR3. The V gene lost 5 bases and the J gene lost 5 bases, with 14 bases spanning the gap. Germline V gene data show CDR1 as SGHTA and CDR2 as FQGTGA. The CDR3 loop reads CASSTGLERDTQYF. CDR3 sequence (DNA): TGTGCCAGCAGCACGGGACTGGAGAGAGATACGCAGTATTTT.

CDR3 sequence (DNA): TGCGCCAGCAGCCAAGAATGGCAGGGGAAAGAGACCCAGTACTTC. As protein: CASSQEWQGKETQYF. The chain carries TRBV4-1 and TRBJ2-5, with D tentatively TRBD1 (6 bases). The germline V and J ends were trimmed by 0 bases and 3 bases, with 11 bases remaining between them. The CDR3 length is 15 residues. CDR1 and CDR2 (germline): MGHRA, YSYEKL.

This chain links TRBV15 with TRBJ1-6; the D gene is possibly TRBD1 (5 bases). The length of the CDR3 is 15 residues. Per the germline V gene, CDR1 is LNHNV and CDR2 is YYDKDF (reference sequence). Trimming took off 0 bases at V and 8 bases at J, with 11 bases between the two ends. The CDR3 spells CATSRDGGEYSPLHF. Written as DNA, the CDR3 is TGTGCCACCAGCAGAGATGGAGGGGAGTATTCACCCCTCCACTTT.

The J gene is TRBJ1-1, the V gene TRBV30; 8 bases are shared with TRBD1. J lost 0 bases, V lost 4 bases, and 10 bases had no gene match. From germline, CDR1 is GTSNPN and CDR2 SVGIG (reference sequence). CDR3 length: 16 residues. CDR3 sequence reads: CAWNLLDRVMNTEAFF. DNA of the CDR3: TGTGCCTGGAATCTCTTGGACAGGGTCATGAACACTGAAGCTTTCTTT.

The V gene is TRBV7-9, the J gene TRBJ2-5, with D maybe TRBD2 (5 bases). CDR1 is SEHNR, CDR2 FQNEAQ, per germline (reference sequence). V lost 0 bases to trimming and J lost 2 bases, with 16 bases between them. This CDR3 contains 17 residues. For the CDR3, the DNA is TGTGCCAGCAGCTTAGCGTCACTAGATAGGCTTCAAGAGACCCAGTACTTC. Protein sequence: CASSLASLDRLQETQYF.

This chain links TRBV6-1 with TRBJ1-5; tentatively, D is TRBD1 (6 bases). The germline V gene encodes CDR1 MNHNS and CDR2 SASEGT. Trimming took off 6 bases at V and 0 bases at J, with 12 bases between the two ends. This CDR3 comprises 15 residues. CDR3 DNA sequence: TGTGCCAGCAGAGACCAGGGGACTAGCAATCAGCCCCAGCATTTT. It yields the protein CASRDQGTSNQPQHF.

The genes are TRBV4-2 and TRBJ1-5; the match to TRBD1 covers 11 bases. Unmatched junction bases numbered 11, after V lost 5 bases and J lost 2 bases. Germline values: CDR1 LGHNA, CDR2 YNFKEQ. The CDR3 consists of 18 residues. The CDR3 protein is CASSVRDRGRKGNQPQHF. CDR3 nucleotide sequence: TGTGCCAGCAGCGTTCGGGACAGGGGGAGAAAGGGCAATCAGCCCCAGCATTTT.

This clone was found once. The V and J genes are TRBV9 and TRBJ1-6, with D possibly matching TRBD1 (5 bases). CDR1 is SGDLS and CDR2 is YYNGEE in the germline V gene. Trimming stripped 0 bases from V and 10 bases from J, with 17 bases between. This CDR3 is built from 16 residues. The CDR3 here is CASSVDEIRAGSPLHF. CDR3 DNA sequence: TGTGCCAGCAGCGTAGACGAAATCAGGGCTGGGTCACCCCTCCACTTT.

The rearrangement links TRBV5-1 to TRBJ2-5; D may be TRBD2 (6 bases). The V and J ends lost 3 bases and 3 bases respectively, with 15 bases between them. Germline-derived CDR1 and CDR2 are SGHRS and YFSETQ. This CDR3 is built from 15 residues. The CDR3 loop is CASSYSVAAKETQYF. CDR3 sequence (DNA): TGCGCCAGCAGCTATTCTGTAGCGGCCAAAGAGACCCAGTACTTC.

The V call is TRBV9, the J call TRBJ1-1, with TRBD1 identical over 8 bases. From germline, CDR1 is SGDLS and CDR2 YYNGEE. The CDR3 runs to 13 residues. The V gene end was trimmed by 3 bases and the J gene end by 6 bases; junction bases not matched to a gene: 4. In nucleotides, the CDR3 is TGTGCCAGCAGCGCCGGGACAGGTCCTGAAGCTTTCTTT. This codes for CASSAGTGPEAFF. Drawing the rest from reference TRBV9 and TRBJ1-1, the complete variable domain is DSGVTQTPKHLITATGQRVTLRCSPRSGDLSVYWYQQSLDQGLQFLIQYYNGEERAKGNILERFSAQQFPDLHSELNLSSLELGDSALYFCASSAGTGPEAFFGQGTRLTVV.

This clone was counted a few times. The gene calls are TRBV14 and TRBJ1-1; possible D gene TRBD1, 5 bases. The germline gives CDR1 SGHDN, CDR2 FVKESK. The CDR3 is 11 amino acids. Trimming removed 11 bases at V and 8 bases at J, with 15 bases between. This CDR3 is CAGIERGEAFF. CDR3 nucleotides: TGTGCCGGCATAGAAAGGGGCGAAGCTTTCTTT.